This T cell receptor (beta chain) emerged from a study of OX40 agonist ivuxolimab in advanced cancers. Unmatched junction bases numbered 2, after V lost 4 bases and J lost 2 bases. The germline V gene encodes CDR1 SGHNT and CDR2 YYREEE (reference sequence). CDR3 length: 13 amino acids. Data came from immunoSEQ multiplex PCR; TCRdb stores just in-frame clones and leaves some out. The repertoire holds approximately 72,000 clones, with 70% to 90% as singletons. The clonotype originates from an adult with an advanced solid tumor such as melanoma, head and neck, liver or kidney cancer. V gene TRBV5-4 combines with J gene TRBJ2-7, with 8 bases lining up with TRBD1. Sequencing used CD4+ or CD8+ T cells sorted from blood, obtained in a trial of the OX40 agonist ivuxolimab. CDR3 coding DNA: TGTGCCAGCAGCACGGACAGGGCCTACGAGCAGTACTTC. Its protein product is CASSTDRAYEQYF.